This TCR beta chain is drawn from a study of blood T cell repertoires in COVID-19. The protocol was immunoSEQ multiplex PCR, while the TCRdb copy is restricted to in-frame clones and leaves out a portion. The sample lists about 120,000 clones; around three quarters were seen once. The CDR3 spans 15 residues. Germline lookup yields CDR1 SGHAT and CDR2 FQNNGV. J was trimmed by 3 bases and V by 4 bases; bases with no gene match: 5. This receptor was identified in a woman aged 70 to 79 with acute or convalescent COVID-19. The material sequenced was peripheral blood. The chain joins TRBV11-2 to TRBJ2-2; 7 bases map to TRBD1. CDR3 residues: CASSSQTGHTGELFF. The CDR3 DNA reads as TGTGCCAGCAGCTCACAGACAGGGCACACCGGGGAGCTGTTTTTT.